The 27 T cell receptor beta chains listed next were all sequenced from one sample in a study of blood T cells in healthy people across ages. Using a J-beta primer mix together with a sample-barcoded 5' primer, a second PCR was run for roughly 6 to 12 cycles. TCRdb fed the 5' RACE reads into MiXCR, producing one record per CDR3 protein. The table records about 1.7 million distinct CDR3 sequences, 28% of them present only once. The sequencing input was blood. These receptors all come from a woman aged 30 to 39 in good health.

This clonotype was seen once. The chain combines TRBV5-6 with TRBJ2-3; D is possibly TRBD2 (6 bases). The length of the CDR3 is 16 residues. V was clipped by 0 bases and J by 2 bases, with 13 bases between them. CDR1 SGHDT and CDR2 YYEEEE come from the germline V gene. CDR3 loop: CASSLVGGSDTDTQYF. The CDR3 bases are TGTGCCAGCAGCTTGGTTGGGGGGTCGGACACAGATACGCAGTATTTT.

The rearrangement joins TRBV12-3 or TRBV12-4 to TRBJ1-3; TRBD1 agrees at 7 bases. V trimming: 5 bases; J trimming: 8 bases; junction bases outside the gene matches: 15. The CDR3 is 16 residues long. CDR3: CASSPGGARIGYTIYF. CDR3 DNA: TGTGCCAGCAGTCCAGGGGGGGCGCGAATAGGATACACCATATATTTT.

A few counts support this clonotype. The V and J genes are TRBV2 and TRBJ2-6; D is unresolved. V was shortened by 8 bases and J by 3 bases, with 11 bases between the two germline ends. The V gene's germline CDR1 is SNHLY and CDR2 FYNNEI. This CDR3 is built from 14 residues. In DNA form, the CDR3 reads TGTGCCAGCGTAGTATCCCGTGGGGCCAACGTCCTGACTTTC. Translated, it gives CASVVSRGANVLTF. Complete variable domain (other parts from reference TRBV2 and TRBJ2-6): EPEVTQTPSHQVTQMGQEVILRCVPISNHLYFYWYRQILGQKVEFLVSFYNNEISEKSEIFDDQFSVERPDGSNFTLKIRSTKLEDSAMYFCASVVSRGANVLTFGAGSRLTVL.

This clonotype was observed a handful of times. The rearrangement uses TRBV4-1 and TRBJ1-4; 7 bases are shared with TRBD1. The germline V gene has CDR1 MGHRA and CDR2 YSYEKL. With 3 bases clipped from V and 7 bases from J, the junction kept 17 bases outside the gene matches. CDR3 length equals 18 residues. The CDR3 sequence: CASSHQLALQGKVEKLFF. CDR3 nucleotides: TGCGCCAGCAGCCACCAGTTAGCGTTACAGGGGAAGGTTGAAAAACTGTTTTTT.

This chain joins TRBV20-1 and TRBJ1-6; 7 nucleotides align to TRBD1. CDR1 is DFQATT and CDR2 is SNEGSKA in the germline V gene (reference sequence). The V and J ends lost 6 bases and 0 bases, in that order; junction bases with no gene match: 5. The CDR3 spans 15 residues. CDR3: CSATGVFSYNSPLHF. The CDR3 DNA reads TGCAGTGCAACAGGGGTGTTCTCCTATAATTCACCCCTCCACTTT.

This clonotype has more than one count but fewer than ten. V and J are TRBV3-1 and TRBJ2-7; TRBD2 agrees at 7 bases. The CDR3 totals 13 residues. V lost 8 bases to trimming and J lost 6 bases; unmatched junction nucleotides: 10. In germline, CDR1 is LGHDT, CDR2 YNNKEL (reference sequence). The CDR3, as DNA: TGTGCCAGCGCCTCCGGTGGGAGGGCCGAGCAGTACTTC. It codes for CASASGGRAEQYF.

This chain links TRBV10-3 with TRBJ2-7, with 9 positions matching TRBD1. This CDR3 is 14 amino acids long. CDR1 and CDR2 from the germline V gene are ENHRY and SYGVKD. J gave up 3 bases and V 9 bases, and 9 bases lay outside the gene matches. CDR3 residues: CAIKTGTGSYEQYF. The CDR3 DNA is TGTGCCATAAAGACCGGGACAGGGAGCTACGAGCAGTACTTC.

The V call is TRBV7-2, the J call TRBJ2-3; D gene uncertain. The CDR3 sequence is 13 residues long. Per the germline V gene, CDR1 is SGHTA and CDR2 is FQGNSA. V lost 1 base, J lost 9 bases, and 11 bases lay in between. The CDR3 bases are TGTGCCAGCAGCTTAGGAGAAGGAACGACGCAGTATTTT. This sequence encodes CASSLGEGTTQYF.

This clonotype was recorded a few times. V is TRBV18 and J is TRBJ2-7, with 8 bases lining up with TRBD1. Germline V gene lookup returns CDR1 KGHSH and CDR2 LQKENI. This CDR3 has 15 residues. The trim removed 6 bases at V and 6 bases at J, leaving 13 bases unmatched. CDR3: CASSAATGQASEQYF. The DNA of the CDR3 is TGTGCCAGCTCCGCTGCGACGGGACAGGCTTCCGAGCAGTACTTC.

With respect to this clonotype: The junction does not match germline at one end; this may be a read error. The chain has TRBV27 and TRBJ2-3; D is unresolved. CDR1 is MNHEY and CDR2 is SMNVEV in the germline V gene (reference sequence). This CDR3 spans 15 amino acids. The CDR3 coding sequence is TGCGCCAGCAGTTCGACCCGTGCTAGCACAGATACGCAGTATTTT. Amino acid sequence: CASSSTRASTDTQYF.

The V call is TRBV12-3 or TRBV12-4, the J call TRBJ1-2, with D maybe TRBD1 (6 bases). The CDR3 runs 15 residues. Trimming stripped 6 bases from V and 1 base from J, with 15 bases between. The CDR3 DNA is TGTGCCAGCAGCCCCGGGACATTTCTTAACTATGGCTACACCTTC. Protein product: CASSPGTFLNYGYTF.

At least ten counts were recorded for this clonotype. The rearrangement links TRBV10-3 to TRBJ1-5; 7 bases match TRBD1. V gave up 2 bases and J gave up 7 bases; unmatched junction bases: 5. Germline lookup yields CDR1 ENHRY and CDR2 SYGVKD. The CDR3 loop spans 14 amino acids. The CDR3 DNA is TGTGCCATCAGTGAGGGACAGGTTGGACAGCCCCAGCATTTT. Protein: CAISEGQVGQPQHF.

The rearrangement joins TRBV7-8 to TRBJ2-1, with TRBD1 matching 9 bases. Losses at the gene ends were 6 bases for V and 12 bases for J; bases not matched to a gene: 9. The CDR3 loop spans 13 amino acids. The germline V gene has CDR1 SGHVS and CDR2 FQNEAQ. In DNA form, the CDR3 reads TGTGCCAGCAGTAACCACAGGGGGCCGGGGCAGTTCTTC. This encodes CASSNHRGPGQFF.

Concerning this clonotype itself: This may stem from a read error, because a much larger clone lies one nucleotide away. The rearrangement uses TRBV4-3 and TRBJ2-7; no clear D. This CDR3 comprises 14 residues. V dropped 0 bases and J dropped 3 bases, with 9 bases sitting between them. Germline CDR1 LGHNA, CDR2 YSLEER. CDR3 sequence: CASSQDLRSYEQYF. The CDR3 region has the DNA TGCGCCAGCAGCCAAGATCTAAGGAGCTACGAGCAGTACTTC.

The V and J genes are TRBV5-1 and TRBJ1-4; D unclear. V was clipped by 4 bases and J by 1 base, with 11 bases between them. The CDR3 covers 15 residues. The germline CDR1 and CDR2 sequences are SGHRS and YFSETQ. CDR3 sequence (DNA): TGCGCCAGCAGCGCCGACGGGCAAACTAATGAAAAACTGTTTTTT. The encoded protein is CASSADGQTNEKLFF.

This chain joins TRBV5-1 and TRBJ2-3; 8 nucleotides align to TRBD2. Germline loops: CDR1 SGHRS, CDR2 YFSETQ. J was trimmed by 3 bases and V by 0 bases; bases with no gene match: 6. The CDR3 has 16 amino acids. The CDR3 DNA is TGCGCCAGCAGCTTGGGTTGGAGCGGGGGAACAGATACGCAGTATTTT. Its protein product is CASSLGWSGGTDTQYF.

The chain uses TRBV20-1 and TRBJ2-2, with D tentatively TRBD1 or TRBD2 (5 bases each). V was shortened by 6 bases and J by 5 bases, with 16 bases between the two germline ends. From germline, CDR1 is DFQATT and CDR2 SNEGSKA (reference sequence). The CDR3 has 14 amino acids. The DNA of the CDR3 is TGCAGTGCCCGGGACCCCGGCAGGACCGGGGAGCTGTTTTTT. Translation gives CSARDPGRTGELFF.

This sequence joins TRBV20-1 and TRBJ1-1; D is unclear. Germline CDR1 is DFQATT and CDR2 is SNEGSKA (reference sequence). V lost 3 bases, J lost 1 base, and 9 bases lay in between. This CDR3 has 13 amino acids. CDR3 in amino acids: CSARVSGNTEAFF. Written as DNA, the CDR3 is TGCAGTGCTAGGGTCTCGGGGAACACTGAAGCTTTCTTT.

This clonotype came up a few times. This sequence joins TRBV5-1 and TRBJ2-5, with TRBD1 identical over 9 bases. CDR1 SGHRS and CDR2 YFSETQ come from the germline V gene. CDR3 length equals 15 residues. Unmatched junction bases numbered 8, after V lost 4 bases and J lost 4 bases. CDR3 residues: CASSIRTGEVETQYF. DNA for the CDR3: TGCGCCAGCAGCATTCGGACAGGGGAGGTAGAGACCCAGTACTTC.

The V call is TRBV20-1, the J call TRBJ2-3; possibly TRBD2 for D (5 bases). This CDR3 has 15 amino acids. The V end lost 0 bases, the J end lost 3 bases, and 13 bases lay between the germline ends. Germline V gene sequence: CDR1 DFQATT, CDR2 SNEGSKA (reference sequence). The CDR3 sequence is CSARDGETITDTQYF. CDR3 DNA sequence: TGCAGTGCTAGAGATGGGGAGACCATTACAGATACGCAGTATTTT.

As for this clonotype: At one end the junction does not follow the germline gene, possibly because of a read error. V and J are TRBV20-1 and TRBJ2-1, with D perhaps TRBD2 (6 bases). CDR3 length: 17 amino acids. Germline CDR1 DFQATT, CDR2 SNEGSKA (reference sequence). For the CDR3, the DNA is TGCAGTGCTGAACGTCCTGCCCCGGGACTCTCCTACAATAAGCAGTTCTTC. Amino acids: CSAERPAPGLSYNKQFF.

This chain uses TRBV30 with TRBJ2-3; no clear D gene. Germline values: CDR1 GTSNPN, CDR2 SVGIG (reference sequence). This CDR3 is 11 amino acids long. V lost 2 bases and J 5 bases, leaving 5 bases between the germline ends. This chain's CDR3 is CAWSIVDTQYF. In DNA, the CDR3 is TGTGCCTGGAGTATAGTAGATACGCAGTATTTT.

Comments on this clonotype: A much more abundant neighbour one base away suggests this may be a read error. The V and J genes are TRBV7-2 and TRBJ2-5; 12 positions match TRBD2. The J call may be wrong; the DNA end is better matched by TRBJ2-7. The germline V gene encodes CDR1 SGHTA and CDR2 FQGNSA. The CDR3 loop spans 16 amino acids. The DNA for the CDR3 is TGTGCCAGCAGCTTGAAGTTACGACTAGCGGGAGACGAGCAGTACTTC. Translation: CASSLKLRLAGDEQYF.

The chain carries TRBV5-1 and TRBJ2-1, with 7 bases lining up with TRBD2. With 0 bases clipped from V and 10 bases from J, the junction kept 10 bases outside the gene matches. The CDR3 spans 15 residues. The germline V gene has CDR1 SGHRS and CDR2 YFSETQ. The CDR3 nucleotides are TGCGCCAGCAGCTTGGACGTCAGCGGGGTTAGCGAGCAGTTCTTC. It translates to CASSLDVSGVSEQFF.

This chain joins TRBV7-2 and TRBJ2-3, with D unresolved. CDR1 is SGHTA, CDR2 FQGNSA, per germline. Trimming removed 4 bases at V and 2 bases at J, with 16 bases between. CDR3 length equals 16 residues. CDR3 sequence (DNA): TGTGCCAGCAGCTCGGGCCTCGTTGACCTCACAGATACGCAGTATTTT. Encoded protein: CASSSGLVDLTDTQYF.

This clonotype was observed a few times. The chain links TRBV2 to TRBJ2-3; D not resolved. The V gene lost 9 bases and the J gene lost 5 bases, with 9 bases spanning the gap. Germline V gives CDR1 SNHLY, CDR2 FYNNEI. This CDR3 spans 11 amino acids. The DNA of the CDR3 is TGTGCCAGGAGAGGAGTAGATACGCAGTATTTT. Its protein product is CARRGVDTQYF.

This clonotype was detected a few times. The rearrangement joins TRBV10-3 to TRBJ2-5, with 8 bases matching TRBD2. Losses at the gene ends were 2 bases for V and 0 bases for J; bases not matched to a gene: 2. From germline, CDR1 is ENHRY and CDR2 SYGVKD. The CDR3 spans 15 residues. As DNA, the CDR3 is TGTGCCATCAGTGAGGGGGGACTAGACCAAGAGACCCAGTACTTC. It codes for CAISEGGLDQETQYF.